The 23 T cell receptor beta chains below all came from one sample that was sequenced in a study of STAT5B mutations in CD4+ large granular lymphocyte leukemia. Clones were read by immunoSEQ multiplex PCR, and TCRdb kept only the in-frame ones, dropping some. Here the sample spans more than 20,000 clones, 81% being singletons. The sample was CD4+ T cells from blood buffy coats. The receptors shown here come from a human donor in good health.

The gene calls are TRBV6-5 and TRBJ2-1; D gene ambiguous. This CDR3 has 11 residues. With 4 bases removed from V and 4 bases from J, the gap between germline ends came to 2 bases. CDR1 is MNHEY, CDR2 SVGAGI, per germline. The CDR3 sequence is CASSFYNEQFF. The CDR3 DNA reads TGTGCCAGCAGTTTTTACAATGAGCAGTTCTTC.

The V call is TRBV23-1, the J call TRBJ1-5; 12 nucleotides align to TRBD1. TRBV23-1 is assigned to the ORF class and has an uncertain function. V trimming: 1 base; J trimming: 3 bases; junction bases outside the gene matches: 10. The CDR3 spans 19 residues. The CDR3 DNA reads TGCGCCAGCAGTCAATTTACCGGGACAGGGGGCTGGAACAATCAGCCCCAGCATTTT. Its translation: CASSQFTGTGGWNNQPQHF.

This clone was observed a single time. The chain is built from TRBV6-1 and TRBJ1-6; D may be TRBD1 (6 bases). Trimming shortened V by 2 bases and J by 8 bases, and 13 bases separated the two germline ends. The CDR3 has 15 residues. Germline CDR1 MNHNS, CDR2 SASEGT. Here the CDR3 DNA reads TGTGCCAGCAGTGAACGGGGACACGTGTATTCACCCCTCCACTTT. Its translation is CASSERGHVYSPLHF.

The chain links TRBV11-3 to TRBJ1-1; perhaps TRBD1 as D (5 bases). Germline V gene sequence: CDR1 SGHNT, CDR2 YENEEA. The length of the CDR3 is 14 residues. The ends were cut back, 5 bases at V and 3 bases at J, with 13 bases in the middle. CDR3 nucleotide sequence: TGTGCCAGCAGCCGGGGGGTGGCGGACACTGAAGCTTTCTTT. Translated: CASSRGVADTEAFF.

The gene calls are TRBV6-5 and TRBJ2-3, with 7 bases fitting TRBD1. The CDR3 is 16 amino acids. Germline-derived CDR1 and CDR2 are MNHEY and SVGAGI. V gave up 0 bases and J gave up 4 bases; unmatched junction bases: 7. Here the CDR3 DNA reads TGTGCCAGCAGTTACTCTACAGGGGCATCAGCAGATACGCAGTATTTT. Translated, it gives CASSYSTGASADTQYF.

This sequence joins TRBV5-1 and TRBJ2-3; D is unresolved. Trimming cost V 2 bases and J 3 bases, with 10 bases left between them. This CDR3 is 14 amino acids long. CDR1 SGHRS and CDR2 YFSETQ come from the germline V gene. CDR3 in amino acids: CASSFRAQTDTQYF. The CDR3, as DNA: TGCGCCAGCAGCTTCCGGGCCCAAACAGATACGCAGTATTTT.

This clone has a single count. The chain joins TRBV27 to TRBJ1-6; 9 bases line up with TRBD1. After removal of 2 bases from V and 9 bases from J, the junction contained 14 bases not matched to a gene. Germline lookup yields CDR1 MNHEY and CDR2 SMNVEV (reference sequence). The CDR3 length is 18 residues. CDR3 protein: CASSLGTGLGFVGSPLHF. The CDR3 nucleotides are TGTGCCAGCAGTTTAGGGACAGGGTTGGGGTTTGTAGGTTCACCCCTCCACTTT.

This chain links TRBV23-1 with TRBJ1-5; 8 bases line up with TRBD1. TRBV23-1 is known as an ORF, though its function is uncertain. J gave up 7 bases and V 6 bases, and 8 bases lay outside the gene matches. This CDR3 has 14 amino acids. Here the CDR3 DNA reads TGCGCCAGCAGGCAGGGGGCGGACAACCAGCCCCAGCATTTT. Its translation is CASRQGADNQPQHF.

The CDR3 DNA reads as TGTGCCAGCTCACAGGAACAGGACGTGGGCTACACCTTC. Protein product: CASSQEQDVGYTF. The chain is built from TRBV18 and TRBJ1-2; a possible D gene is TRBD1 (5 bases). The CDR3 is made up of 13 amino acids. Germline V CDR1 and CDR2: KGHSH, LQKENI. The V end lost 4 bases, the J end lost 8 bases, and 14 bases lay between the germline ends.

The chain uses TRBV2 and TRBJ1-5; the D is unclear. The V gene lost 0 bases and the J gene lost 0 bases, with 12 bases spanning the gap. Germline CDR1 reads SNHLY; CDR2 reads FYNNEI. This CDR3 contains 17 residues. The CDR3, as DNA: TGTGCCAGCAGTGAAGCGCTCCCACTCGTTAGCAATCAGCCCCAGCATTTT. It encodes CASSEALPLVSNQPQHF.

The chain combines TRBV23-1 with TRBJ1-5; D is uncertain. TRBV23-1 is classed as an ORF, of uncertain function. The CDR3 has 15 amino acids. Trimming cost V 0 bases and J 5 bases, with 11 bases left between them. This CDR3 reads CASSQSQLLYQPQHF. The CDR3 nucleotides read TGCGCCAGCAGTCAATCCCAACTTTTGTATCAGCCCCAGCATTTT.

This chain uses TRBV6-6 with TRBJ2-5; the D gene could be TRBD1 or TRBD2 (6 bases each). The CDR3 is 13 residues long. Germline V gene data show CDR1 as MNHNY and CDR2 as SVGAGI (reference sequence). The V end was cut by 6 bases, the J end by 5 bases, with 13 bases between. This chain's CDR3 is CASRRERGETQYF. The CDR3 DNA reads TGTGCCAGCAGACGGGAGAGGGGGGAGACCCAGTACTTC.

V is TRBV18 and J is TRBJ1-1; TRBD1 matches 8 bases. With V trimmed by 3 bases and J by 2 bases, 5 bases remained unmatched. CDR3 length: 15 residues. The germline V gene encodes CDR1 KGHSH and CDR2 LQKENI. CDR3 residues: CASSPRTGFNTEAFF. Written as DNA, the CDR3 is TGTGCCAGCTCACCGAGGACAGGGTTCAACACTGAAGCTTTCTTT.

V usage is TRBV5-4 and J usage is TRBJ2-1; 8 bases align to TRBD2. The CDR3 extends over 15 amino acids. In germline, CDR1 is SGHNT, CDR2 YYREEE (reference sequence). Trimming took 1 base from V and 6 from J; bases not matched to a gene: 6. For the CDR3, the DNA is TGTGCCAGCAGCTTGATGGCGGGGGGTACCAATGAGCAGTTCTTC. Its translation: CASSLMAGGTNEQFF.

The chain carries TRBV10-3 and TRBJ2-3; 13 nucleotides align to TRBD2. Germline CDR1 and CDR2: ENHRY and SYGVKD. Germline trimming cut 6 bases from V and 4 bases from J; bases unmatched to any gene: 1. This CDR3 is built from 14 residues. DNA for the CDR3: TGTGCCATCAGCACTAGCGGGGGGGCAGATACGCAGTATTTT. This codes for CAISTSGGADTQYF.

The chain employs TRBV5-4 and TRBJ2-5; 7 nucleotides line up with TRBD1. The V gene's germline CDR1 is SGHNT and CDR2 YYREEE (reference sequence). The CDR3 totals 16 residues. Losses at the gene ends were 4 bases for V and 5 bases for J; bases not matched to a gene: 14. CDR3 region: CASSPDRWNAGETQYF. In DNA, the CDR3 is TGTGCCAGCAGCCCGGACAGGTGGAACGCTGGGGAGACCCAGTACTTC. The full variable domain, completed using reference TRBV5-4 and TRBJ2-5, is ETGVTQSPTHLIKTRGQQVTLRCSSQSGHNTVSWYQQALGQGPQFIFQYYREEENGRGNFPPRFSGLQFPNYSSELNVNALELDDSALYLCASSPDRWNAGETQYFGPGTRLLVL.

V gene TRBV7-9 combines with J gene TRBJ2-1; D is uncertain. Between the trimmed V and J ends, which lost 1 base and 7 bases, there was a span of 5 bases. From germline, CDR1 is SEHNR and CDR2 FQNEAQ (reference sequence). The CDR3 spans 12 residues. The chain's CDR3 is CASSLEANEQFF. The CDR3 bases are TGTGCCAGCAGCTTAGAGGCAAATGAGCAGTTCTTC.

The J gene is TRBJ2-5, the V gene TRBV28; D is unresolved. With 8 bases removed from V and 5 bases from J, the gap between germline ends came to 15 bases. CDR3 length: 13 amino acids. The germline CDR1 and CDR2 sequences are MDHEN and SYDVKM. The CDR3 sequence: CASVPTPVETQYF. CDR3 DNA: TGTGCCAGCGTTCCCACCCCGGTTGAGACCCAGTACTTC.

This sequence joins TRBV5-6 and TRBJ1-2, with 8 bases lining up with TRBD1. The V gene's germline CDR1 is SGHDT and CDR2 YYEEEE. CDR3 size: 15 residues. With 4 bases clipped from V and 7 bases from J, the junction kept 12 bases outside the gene matches. CDR3 sequence: CASSPMTTGVAGYTF. CDR3 bases: TGTGCCAGCAGCCCCATGACGACAGGGGTGGCTGGCTACACCTTC.

The V and J genes are TRBV1 and TRBJ2-7. TRBV1 is designated a pseudogene. The CDR3 spans 12 residues. This CDR3 is CTSSPRSPVLSF. As DNA, the CDR3 is TGCACCAGCAGCCCCCGGTCCCCAGTATTGAGCTTC.

The V and J genes are TRBV5-4 and TRBJ2-3; TRBD2 might be the D (5 bases). The V end was cut by 5 bases, the J end by 0 bases, with 13 bases between. This CDR3 has 15 residues. Looked up from germline, CDR1 is SGHNT and CDR2 is YYREEE (reference sequence). The CDR3 DNA sequence: TGTGCCAGCAGTCAATATCGGGGTAGCACAGATACGCAGTATTTT. This encodes CASSQYRGSTDTQYF.

This clone has only one observation. The genes are TRBV6-1 and TRBJ1-4; no definite D call. V lost 3 bases and J 7 bases, leaving 9 bases between the germline ends. The CDR3 runs to 13 residues. CDR1 is MNHNS, CDR2 SASEGT, per germline. CDR3 DNA: TGTGCCAGCAGTGAGGTCCGAGGTGAAAAACTGTTTTTT. Encoded protein: CASSEVRGEKLFF.

This chain uses TRBV18 with TRBJ2-7; 8 bases fit TRBD1. Trimming at V came to 3 bases and at J to 4 bases, leaving 5 bases not matched to a gene. The CDR3 loop spans 14 amino acids. Per the germline V gene, CDR1 is KGHSH and CDR2 is LQKENI. CDR3 coding DNA: TGTGCCAGCTCACCCCGACAGGGGACATACGAGCAGTACGTC. This translates into CASSPRQGTYEQYV.